The 18 T cell receptor beta chains below were found in one sample sequenced in a study of beta chain features in type 1 diabetes (dated by TCRdb to 2016 to 2019). Libraries were constructed by the immunoSEQ multiplex PCR assay. The entire isolated RNA was reverse transcribed using the High Capacity cDNA Reverse Transcription Kit, and thus expressed TCRB transcripts were sequenced. In its TCRdb copy, this immuneACCESS table keeps in-frame sequences only and misses some clones. Where compared with another copy, unresolved V genes explain less than half of these, and the others have no known cause. The sample profile shows hundreds of thousands of clones; roughly 14% of them were found once. About 0.034% of the sample comes from the top ten. The material sequenced was naive CD4+ T cells from blood. What the cell subset or site label conveys for this sample: true naive CD4+ T cells. The receptors shown here come from a young man in good health.

A few counts support this clone. A junction boundary mismatches the germline segment, possibly from a read error. The chain joins TRBV2 to TRBJ1-4, with D unclear. This CDR3 contains 11 residues. In germline, CDR1 is SNHLY, CDR2 FYNNEI. The CDR3 nucleotides read TGTGCCAGCACAGTGTCGAAGAAGGCGGTTTTT. It yields the protein CASTVSKKAVF.

The V gene is TRBV7-2, the J gene TRBJ2-7, with TRBD1 identical over 9 bases. The CDR3 length is 15 residues. V shed 5 bases, J shed 4 bases, and the junction held 9 bases outside the gene matches. CDR1 is SGHTA and CDR2 is FQGNSA in the germline V gene. The CDR3 nucleotides read TGTGCCAGCAGCCGAACCCGGGACAGGGCATACGAGCAGTACTTC. This encodes CASSRTRDRAYEQYF.

In this sample, this clone turned up a few times. In DNA, the CDR3 is TGTGCCACCAGCGGAGCGGGGGCCTCCTACGAGCAGTACTTC. Translated, it gives CATSGAGASYEQYF. This chain uses TRBV15 with TRBJ2-7, with TRBD2 identical over 8 bases. The CDR3 is 14 residues long. The germline V gene encodes CDR1 LNHNV and CDR2 YYDKDF (reference sequence). V lost 5 bases, J lost 0 bases, and 3 bases stayed unmatched.

This clone has only one observation. V gene TRBV5-4 combines with J gene TRBJ2-3; possibly TRBD1 for D (6 bases). Trimming left V 4 bases short and J 5 bases short, with 11 bases between. From germline, CDR1 is SGHNT and CDR2 YYREEE (reference sequence). This CDR3 region has 13 residues. The CDR3: CASSDPGEDTQYF. The CDR3 nucleotides read TGTGCCAGCAGCGACCCAGGGGAAGATACGCAGTATTTT.

This clone was detected only a few times. The chain joins TRBV7-2 to TRBJ2-2, with 12 bases fitting TRBD2. V shed 4 bases, J shed 8 bases, and the junction held 11 bases outside the gene matches. The CDR3 contains 17 residues. Germline CDR1 SGHTA, CDR2 FQGNSA. The CDR3 DNA reads TGTGCCAGCAGCTCCTCAAATGGACTAGCGGGATCGGGGGAGCTGTTTTTT. Amino acid sequence: CASSSSNGLAGSGELFF.

This clone was observed a handful of times. Other DNA sequences in this specimen translate into the identical CDR3. This chain uses TRBV29-1 with TRBJ2-5; possibly TRBD1 for D (5 bases). The V gene's germline CDR1 is SQVTM and CDR2 ANQGSEA. The CDR3 has 12 amino acids. Trimming removed 7 bases at V and 4 bases at J, with 13 bases between. CDR3 protein: CSAGQGRETQYF. For the CDR3, the DNA is TGCAGCGCTGGGCAGGGTAGAGAGACCCAGTACTTC.

There are a few counts of this clone. The V gene is TRBV6-5, the J gene TRBJ2-5, with D tentatively TRBD2 (5 bases). CDR3 length: 14 residues. V was cut by 7 bases and J by 4 bases, with 16 bases left in between. Germline V gene data show CDR1 as MNHEY and CDR2 as SVGAGI. The CDR3 coding sequence is TGTGCCAGCAAAAGGGCCGCGGGTTCAGAGACCCAGTACTTC. As protein: CASKRAAGSETQYF.

This clone was recorded once. This chain connects TRBV14 to TRBJ1-2; D might be TRBD1 (5 bases). V shed 2 bases and J shed 8 bases, with 21 bases lying between them. This CDR3 is 16 amino acids long. Germline V lookup: CDR1 SGHDN, CDR2 FVKESK. CDR3 nucleotide sequence: TGTGCCAGCAGCCAAAGGGGTAGCAGGCCTGCGCTCGGCTACACCTTC. This codes for CASSQRGSRPALGYTF.

The CDR3 protein is CASSLVGATEAFF. The CDR3 nucleotides are TGTGCCAGCAGCTTAGTAGGGGCCACTGAAGCTTTCTTT. The rearrangement uses TRBV7-9 and TRBJ1-1, with D perhaps matching TRBD1 (5 bases). The CDR3 has 13 amino acids. V lost 1 base to trimming and J lost 4 bases, with 7 bases between them. Per germline, CDR1 SEHNR and CDR2 FQNEAQ (reference sequence).

The chain uses TRBV5-6 and TRBJ1-1; D not certain. The CDR3 has 13 amino acids. Germline V gene lookup returns CDR1 SGHDT and CDR2 YYEEEE. V was shortened by 2 bases and J by 0 bases, with 5 bases between the two germline ends. Written as DNA, the CDR3 is TGTGCCAGCAGCTTCCGGGTGAACACTGAAGCTTTCTTT. As protein: CASSFRVNTEAFF. The whole variable domain, filled in from reference TRBV5-6 and TRBJ1-1, reads DAGVTQSPTHLIKTRGQQVTLRCSPKSGHDTVSWYQQALGQGPQFIFQYYEEEERQRGNFPDRFSGHQFPNYSSELNVNALLLGDSALYLCASSFRVNTEAFFGQGTRLTVV.

CDR3 coding DNA: TGTGCCAGCAGCTTGAATGATCAGCCCCAGCATTTT. Protein: CASSLNDQPQHF. The chain carries TRBV7-9 and TRBJ1-5; D is uncertain. V was pared by 3 bases and J by 5 bases, with 5 bases between. Germline V lookup: CDR1 SEHNR, CDR2 FQNEAQ (reference sequence). CDR3 size: 12 residues. Variable domain in full (rest from reference TRBV7-9 and TRBJ1-5): DTGVSQNPRHKITKRGQNVTFRCDPISEHNRLYWYRQTLGQGPEFLTYFQNEAQLEKSRLLSDRFSAERPKGSFSTLEIQRTEQGDSAMYLCASSLNDQPQHFGDGTRLSIL.

This rearrangement joins TRBV4-1 to TRBJ2-7; D is unresolved. The CDR3 is made up of 15 amino acids. CDR1 and CDR2 from the germline V gene are MGHRA and YSYEKL. Trimming took 0 bases from V and 2 from J, leaving 11 bases between them. CDR3 nucleotide sequence: TGCGCCAGCAGCCAAGATCCGGGCGGACCCTACGAGCAGTACTTC. This translates into CASSQDPGGPYEQYF.

This clone has a handful of counts. The V and J genes are TRBV6-5 and TRBJ2-7; TRBD2 agrees at 8 bases. This CDR3 comprises 13 residues. V lost 6 bases and J lost 5; bases outside the gene matches: 6. Germline values: CDR1 MNHEY, CDR2 SVGAGI. This chain's CDR3 is CASRRAREDEQYV. The CDR3 bases are TGTGCCAGCAGGCGGGCGCGGGAGGACGAGCAGTACGTC.

The chain carries TRBV5-1 and TRBJ2-3; D is perhaps TRBD1 or TRBD2 (5 bases each). CDR3 length: 14 residues. V shed 3 bases and J shed 2 bases, with 10 bases lying between them. Germline lookup yields CDR1 SGHRS and CDR2 YFSETQ. The CDR3 DNA follows: TGCGCCAGCAGCTGGGACGGCTTCACAGATACGCAGTATTTT. This gives the protein CASSWDGFTDTQYF.

The chain combines TRBV2 with TRBJ1-2, with TRBD1 as a possible D gene (5 bases). The CDR3 consists of 16 residues. CDR1 is SNHLY and CDR2 is FYNNEI in the germline V gene. The V gene lost 8 bases and the J gene lost 2 bases, with 21 bases spanning the gap. The CDR3 sequence is CASHRIRGYTNYGYTF. The DNA for the CDR3 is TGTGCCAGCCACCGTATAAGGGGTTACACAAACTATGGCTACACCTTC.

The rearrangement joins TRBV15 to TRBJ2-3, with D hard to call. The CDR3 contains 14 residues. The germline V gene has CDR1 LNHNV and CDR2 YYDKDF (reference sequence). With 8 bases removed from V and 3 bases from J, the gap between germline ends came to 15 bases. As DNA, the CDR3 is TGTGCCACCGGCCACGACCGGAGAACAGATACGCAGTATTTT. This encodes CATGHDRRTDTQYF.

This clone was seen more than once but under ten times. The chain couples TRBV18 to TRBJ2-7; D remains unclear. Germline V gene data show CDR1 as KGHSH and CDR2 as LQKENI. Trimming removed 3 bases at V and 3 bases at J, with 9 bases between. This CDR3 has 13 residues. The DNA for the CDR3 is TGTGCCAGCTCACCGAAACCAAACTACGAGCAGTACGTC. Translating it yields CASSPKPNYEQYV.

This clone was counted between two and nine times. This rearrangement joins TRBV29-1 to TRBJ2-5; D remains ambiguous. Germline loops: CDR1 SQVTM, CDR2 ANQGSEA. The length of the CDR3 is 12 residues. Between the trimmed V and J ends, which lost 6 bases and 2 bases, there was a span of 10 bases. The CDR3 loop is CSVLGSQETQYF. In DNA form, the CDR3 reads TGCAGCGTCCTCGGGTCACAAGAGACCCAGTACTTC.